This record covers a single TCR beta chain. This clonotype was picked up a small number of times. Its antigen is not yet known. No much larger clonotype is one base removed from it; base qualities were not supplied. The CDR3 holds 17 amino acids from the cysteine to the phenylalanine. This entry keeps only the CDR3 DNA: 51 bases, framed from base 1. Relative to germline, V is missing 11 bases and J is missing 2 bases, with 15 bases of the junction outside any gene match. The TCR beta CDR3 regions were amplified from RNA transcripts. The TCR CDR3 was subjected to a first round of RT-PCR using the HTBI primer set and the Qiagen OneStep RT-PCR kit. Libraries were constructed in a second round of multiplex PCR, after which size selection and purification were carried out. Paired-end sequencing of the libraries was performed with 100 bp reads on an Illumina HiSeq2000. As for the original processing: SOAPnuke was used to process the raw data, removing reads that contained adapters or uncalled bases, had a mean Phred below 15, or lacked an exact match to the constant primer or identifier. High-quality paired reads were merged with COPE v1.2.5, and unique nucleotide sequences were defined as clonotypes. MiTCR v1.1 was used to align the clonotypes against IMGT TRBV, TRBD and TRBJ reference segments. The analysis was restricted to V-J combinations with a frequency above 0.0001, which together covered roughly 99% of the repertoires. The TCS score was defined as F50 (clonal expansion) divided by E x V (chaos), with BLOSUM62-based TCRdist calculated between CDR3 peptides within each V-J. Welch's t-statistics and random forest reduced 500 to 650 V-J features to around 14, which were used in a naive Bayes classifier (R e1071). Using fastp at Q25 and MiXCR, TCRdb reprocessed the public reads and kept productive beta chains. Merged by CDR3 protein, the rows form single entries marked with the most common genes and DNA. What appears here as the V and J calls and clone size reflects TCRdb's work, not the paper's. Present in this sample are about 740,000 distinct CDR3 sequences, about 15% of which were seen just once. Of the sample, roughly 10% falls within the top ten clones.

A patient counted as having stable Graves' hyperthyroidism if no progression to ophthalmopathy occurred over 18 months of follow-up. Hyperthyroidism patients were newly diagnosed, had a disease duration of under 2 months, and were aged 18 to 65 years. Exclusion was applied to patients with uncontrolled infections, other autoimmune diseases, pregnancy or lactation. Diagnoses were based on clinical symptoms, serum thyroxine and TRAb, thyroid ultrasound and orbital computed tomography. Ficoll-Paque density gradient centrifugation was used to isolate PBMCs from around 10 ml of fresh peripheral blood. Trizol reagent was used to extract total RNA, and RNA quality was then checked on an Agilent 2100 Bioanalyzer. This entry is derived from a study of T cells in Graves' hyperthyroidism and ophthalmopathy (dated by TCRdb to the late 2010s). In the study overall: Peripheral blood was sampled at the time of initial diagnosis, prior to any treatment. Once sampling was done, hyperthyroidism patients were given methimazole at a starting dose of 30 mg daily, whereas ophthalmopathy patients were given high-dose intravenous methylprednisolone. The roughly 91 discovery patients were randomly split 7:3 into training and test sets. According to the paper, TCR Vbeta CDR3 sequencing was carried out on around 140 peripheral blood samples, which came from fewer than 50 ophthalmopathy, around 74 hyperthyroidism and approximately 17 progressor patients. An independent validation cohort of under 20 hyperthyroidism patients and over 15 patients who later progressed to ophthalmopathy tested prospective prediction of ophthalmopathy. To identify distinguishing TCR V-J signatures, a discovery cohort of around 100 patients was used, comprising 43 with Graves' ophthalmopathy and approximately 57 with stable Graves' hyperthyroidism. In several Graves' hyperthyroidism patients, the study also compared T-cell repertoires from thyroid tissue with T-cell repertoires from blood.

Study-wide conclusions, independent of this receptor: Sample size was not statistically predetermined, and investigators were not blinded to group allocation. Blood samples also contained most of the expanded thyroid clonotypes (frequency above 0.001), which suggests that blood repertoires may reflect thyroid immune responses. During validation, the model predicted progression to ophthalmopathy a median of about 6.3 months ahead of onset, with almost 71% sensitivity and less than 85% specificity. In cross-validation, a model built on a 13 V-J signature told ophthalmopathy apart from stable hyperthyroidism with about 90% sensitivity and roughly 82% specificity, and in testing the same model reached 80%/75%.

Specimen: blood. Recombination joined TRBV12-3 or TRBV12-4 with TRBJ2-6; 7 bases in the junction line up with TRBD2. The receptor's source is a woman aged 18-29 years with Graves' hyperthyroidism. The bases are TGTGCCGGAGGCCCACTTGGGAGGGCTCCTGGGGCCAACGTCCTGACTTTC. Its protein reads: CAGGPLGRAPGANVLTF.